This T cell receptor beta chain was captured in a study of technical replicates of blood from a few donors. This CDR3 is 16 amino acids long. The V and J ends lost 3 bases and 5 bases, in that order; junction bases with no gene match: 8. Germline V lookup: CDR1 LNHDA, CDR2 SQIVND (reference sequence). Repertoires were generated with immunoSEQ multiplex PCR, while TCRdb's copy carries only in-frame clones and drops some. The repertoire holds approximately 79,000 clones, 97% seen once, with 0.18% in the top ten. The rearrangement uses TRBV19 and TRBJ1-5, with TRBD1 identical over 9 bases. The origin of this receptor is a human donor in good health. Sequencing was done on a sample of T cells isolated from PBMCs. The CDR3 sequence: CASSIRQGGFHQPQHF. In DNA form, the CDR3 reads TGTGCCAGTAGTATCCGACAGGGGGGATTCCATCAGCCCCAGCATTTT.